This passage covers 4 T cell receptor beta chains from one sample sequenced in a study of cytomegalovirus exposure and HLA in healthy donors. Primers included in the PCR were 60 Vbeta and 13 Jbeta primers. Sequencing was performed with immunoSEQ multiplex PCR; in TCRdb, only in-frame clones are kept and a portion is missing. The repertoire has some 110,000 clones, 70% to 80% of them found once; the top ten carry 1.6%. Sequenced: PBMCs. All receptors derive from a woman between 18 and 29 years old in good health and CMV-seronegative.

CDR3 sequence (DNA): TGCGCCAGCAGCCAAGTGAACAGGGGTGGCAATCAGCCCCAGCATTTT. Its protein is CASSQVNRGGNQPQHF. This chain uses TRBV4-1 with TRBJ1-5; the match to TRBD1 covers 7 bases. From germline, CDR1 is MGHRA and CDR2 YSYEKL. J was trimmed by 2 bases and V by 1 base; bases with no gene match: 5. There are 16 residues in the CDR3.

The chain is built from TRBV11-2 and TRBJ1-1; weak D call: TRBD1 (5 bases). Germline CDR1 SGHAT, CDR2 FQNNGV. This CDR3 comprises 13 residues. Trimming removed 5 bases at V and 10 bases at J, with 17 bases between. CDR3 amino acids: CASSRTGYVAAFF. Written as DNA, the CDR3 is TGTGCCAGCAGCCGTACAGGTTATGTTGCAGCTTTCTTT.

The gene calls are TRBV30 and TRBJ1-2; perhaps TRBD1 as D (5 bases). V was cut by 3 bases and J by 4 bases, with 15 bases left in between. Germline assignment: CDR1 GTSNPN and CDR2 SVGIG (reference sequence). This CDR3 has 14 amino acids. CDR3: CAWRLRGKRYGYTF. DNA of the CDR3: TGTGCCTGGAGGTTAAGGGGAAAACGCTATGGCTACACCTTC.

This clone has just a few counts. The V call is TRBV5-5, the J call TRBJ2-7; 7 bases map to TRBD1. CDR1 and CDR2 (germline): SGHKS, YYEKEE (reference sequence). This CDR3 is built from 15 residues. V lost 4 bases and J lost 6; bases outside the gene matches: 13. In DNA form, the CDR3 reads TGTGCCAGCAGCATAGGACAGGAACCCCTGGGCGAGCAGTACTTC. Translation: CASSIGQEPLGEQYF.